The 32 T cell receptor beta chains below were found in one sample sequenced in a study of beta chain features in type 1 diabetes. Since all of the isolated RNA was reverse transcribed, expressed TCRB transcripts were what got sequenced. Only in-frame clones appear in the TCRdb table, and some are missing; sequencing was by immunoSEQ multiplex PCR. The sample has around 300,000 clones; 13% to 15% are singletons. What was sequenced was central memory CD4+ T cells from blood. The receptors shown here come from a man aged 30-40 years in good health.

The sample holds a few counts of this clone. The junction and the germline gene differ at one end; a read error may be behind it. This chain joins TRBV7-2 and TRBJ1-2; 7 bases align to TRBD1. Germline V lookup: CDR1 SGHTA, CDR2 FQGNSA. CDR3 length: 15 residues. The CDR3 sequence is CASSAGTASIPSFSF. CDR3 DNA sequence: TGTGCCAGCAGCGCCGGGACAGCCTCTATCCCCTCTTTTTCCTTC.

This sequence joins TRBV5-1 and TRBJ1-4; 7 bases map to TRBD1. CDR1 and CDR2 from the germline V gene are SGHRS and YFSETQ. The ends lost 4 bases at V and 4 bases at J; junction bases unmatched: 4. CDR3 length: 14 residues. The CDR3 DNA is TGCGCCAGCAGCCGACAGGGCTATAATGAAAAACTGTTTTTT. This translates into CASSRQGYNEKLFF.

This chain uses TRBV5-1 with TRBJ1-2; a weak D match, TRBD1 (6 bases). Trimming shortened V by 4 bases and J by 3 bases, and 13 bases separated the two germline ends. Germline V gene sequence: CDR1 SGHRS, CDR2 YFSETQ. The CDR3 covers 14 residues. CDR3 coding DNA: TGCGCCAGCAGCATCTCAGACAGGTACTATGGCTACACCTTC. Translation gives CASSISDRYYGYTF.

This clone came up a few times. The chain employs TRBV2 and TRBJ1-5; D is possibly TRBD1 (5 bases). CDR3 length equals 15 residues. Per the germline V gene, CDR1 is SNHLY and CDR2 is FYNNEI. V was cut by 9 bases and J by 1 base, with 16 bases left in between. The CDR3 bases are TGTGCCAGACCCAGGGAGTTTTCGAGCAATCAGCCCCAGCATTTT. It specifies CARPREFSSNQPQHF.

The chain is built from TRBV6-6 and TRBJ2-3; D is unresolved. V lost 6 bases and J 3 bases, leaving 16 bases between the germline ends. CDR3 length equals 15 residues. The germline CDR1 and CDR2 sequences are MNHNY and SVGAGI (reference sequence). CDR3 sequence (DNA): TGTGCCAGCAGCCAGAGATTGAGTCTGACAGATACGCAGTATTTT. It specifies CASSQRLSLTDTQYF.

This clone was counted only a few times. The CDR3 spells CASSQDRAWTQYF. CDR3 DNA: TGCGCCAGCAGCCAAGATCGGGCCTGGACCCAGTACTTC. The rearrangement joins TRBV4-3 to TRBJ2-5; D uncertain. Germline CDR1 reads LGHNA; CDR2 reads YSLEER. CDR3 length equals 13 residues. V lost 0 bases and J lost 7, with 9 bases in between.

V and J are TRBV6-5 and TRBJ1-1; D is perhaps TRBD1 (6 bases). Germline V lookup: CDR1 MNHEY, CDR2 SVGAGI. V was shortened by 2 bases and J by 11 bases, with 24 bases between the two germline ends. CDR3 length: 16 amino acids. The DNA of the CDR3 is TGTGCCAGCAGTTACAGAGCCGGTTCAACAGGGAGTCGGGCTTTCTTT. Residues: CASSYRAGSTGSRAFF.

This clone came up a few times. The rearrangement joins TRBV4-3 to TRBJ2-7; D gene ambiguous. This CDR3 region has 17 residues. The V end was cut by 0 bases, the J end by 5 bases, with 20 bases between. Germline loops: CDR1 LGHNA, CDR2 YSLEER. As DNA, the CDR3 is TGCGCCAGCAGCCAAGATATTGGCCAGGCTTTGTTCGACGAGCAGTACTTC. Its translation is CASSQDIGQALFDEQYF.

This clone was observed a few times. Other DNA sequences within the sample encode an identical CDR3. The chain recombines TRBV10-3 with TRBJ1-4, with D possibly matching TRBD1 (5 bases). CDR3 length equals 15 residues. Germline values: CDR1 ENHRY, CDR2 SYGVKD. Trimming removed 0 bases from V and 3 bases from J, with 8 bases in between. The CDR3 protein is CAISESGGSNEKLFF. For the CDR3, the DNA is TGTGCCATCAGTGAGTCGGGGGGATCTAATGAAAAACTGTTTTTT.

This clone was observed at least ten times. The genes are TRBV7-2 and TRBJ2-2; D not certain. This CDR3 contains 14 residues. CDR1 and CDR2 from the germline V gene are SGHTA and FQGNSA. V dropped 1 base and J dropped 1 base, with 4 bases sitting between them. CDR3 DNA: TGTGCCAGCAGCTTAGTGGGGAACACCGGGGAGCTGTTTTTT. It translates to CASSLVGNTGELFF.

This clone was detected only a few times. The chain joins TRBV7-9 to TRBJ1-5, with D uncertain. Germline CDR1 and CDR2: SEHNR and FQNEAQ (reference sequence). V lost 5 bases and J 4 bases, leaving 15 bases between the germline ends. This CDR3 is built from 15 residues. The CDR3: CASSINREPNQPQHF. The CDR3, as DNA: TGTGCCAGCAGCATAAACCGGGAGCCAAATCAGCCCCAGCATTTT.

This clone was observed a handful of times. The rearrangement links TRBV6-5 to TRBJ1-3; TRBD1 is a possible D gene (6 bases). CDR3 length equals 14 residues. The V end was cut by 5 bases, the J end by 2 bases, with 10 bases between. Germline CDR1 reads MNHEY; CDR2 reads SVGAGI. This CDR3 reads CASSHRGTGNTIYF. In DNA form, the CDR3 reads TGTGCCAGCAGTCATAGGGGGACTGGAAACACCATATATTTT.

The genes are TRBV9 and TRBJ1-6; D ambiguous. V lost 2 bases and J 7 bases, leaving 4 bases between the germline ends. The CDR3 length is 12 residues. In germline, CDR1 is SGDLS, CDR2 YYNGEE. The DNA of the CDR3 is TGTGCCAGCAGCGTCGGAAATTCACCCCTCCACTTT. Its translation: CASSVGNSPLHF.

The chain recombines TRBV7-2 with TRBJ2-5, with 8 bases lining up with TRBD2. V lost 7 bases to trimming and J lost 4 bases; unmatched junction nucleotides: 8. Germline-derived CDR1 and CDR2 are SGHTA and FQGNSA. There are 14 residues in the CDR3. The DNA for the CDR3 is TGTGCCAGCAAGGCTGGCGGGGGGCGAGAGACCCAGTACTTC. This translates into CASKAGGGRETQYF.

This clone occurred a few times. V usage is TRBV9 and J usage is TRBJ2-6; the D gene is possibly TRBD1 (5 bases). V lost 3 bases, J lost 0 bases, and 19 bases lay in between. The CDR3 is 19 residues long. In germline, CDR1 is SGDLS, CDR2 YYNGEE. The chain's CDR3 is CASSDSKTAALSGANVLTF. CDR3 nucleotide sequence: TGTGCCAGCAGCGACTCAAAGACAGCCGCTCTCTCTGGGGCCAACGTCCTGACTTTC.

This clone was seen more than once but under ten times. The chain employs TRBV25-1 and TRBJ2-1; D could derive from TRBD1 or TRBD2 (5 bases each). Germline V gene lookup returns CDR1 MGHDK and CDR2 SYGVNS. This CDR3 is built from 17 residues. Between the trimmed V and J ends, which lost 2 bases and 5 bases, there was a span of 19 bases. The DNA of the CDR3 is TGTGCCAGCAGTGAAAAGGGCGTGGGGGTTTTCGACAATGAGCAGTTCTTC. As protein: CASSEKGVGVFDNEQFF.

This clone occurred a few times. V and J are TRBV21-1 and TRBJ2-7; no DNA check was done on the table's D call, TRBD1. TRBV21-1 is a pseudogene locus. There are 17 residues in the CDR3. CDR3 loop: CASSKEIFEDRDYEQYF. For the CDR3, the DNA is TGTGCCAGCAGCAAAGAGATCTTTGAGGACAGGGACTACGAGCAGTACTTC.

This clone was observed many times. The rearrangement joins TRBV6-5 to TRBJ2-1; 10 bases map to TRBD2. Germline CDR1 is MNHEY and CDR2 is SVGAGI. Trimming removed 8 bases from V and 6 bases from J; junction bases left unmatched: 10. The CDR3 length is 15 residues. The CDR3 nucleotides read TGTGCCAGCTGGTCCCAGCGGGGGGGCAGCAATGAGCAGTTCTTC. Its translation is CASWSQRGGSNEQFF.

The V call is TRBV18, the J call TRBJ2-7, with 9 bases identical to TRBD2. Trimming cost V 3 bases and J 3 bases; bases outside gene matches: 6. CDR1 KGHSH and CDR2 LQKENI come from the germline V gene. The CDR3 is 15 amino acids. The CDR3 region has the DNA TGTGCCAGCTCACCCAGTAGCGGGAGAGGCTACGAGCAGTACGTC. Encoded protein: CASSPSSGRGYEQYV.

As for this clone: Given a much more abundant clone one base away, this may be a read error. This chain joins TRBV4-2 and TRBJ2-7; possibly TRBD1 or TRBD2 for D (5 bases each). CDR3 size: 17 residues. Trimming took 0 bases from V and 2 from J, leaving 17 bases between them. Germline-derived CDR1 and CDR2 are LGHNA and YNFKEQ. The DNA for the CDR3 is TGTGCCAGCAGCCAAGAGTATACCGGGGACCGACCCTACGAGCAGTACGTC. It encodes CASSQEYTGDRPYEQYV.

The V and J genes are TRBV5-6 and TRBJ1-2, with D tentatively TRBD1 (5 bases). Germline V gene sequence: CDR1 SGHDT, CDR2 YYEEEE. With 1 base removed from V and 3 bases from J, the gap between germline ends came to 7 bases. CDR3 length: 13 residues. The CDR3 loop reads CASSLSGHYGYTF. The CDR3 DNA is TGTGCCAGCAGCTTGTCGGGACACTATGGCTACACCTTC.

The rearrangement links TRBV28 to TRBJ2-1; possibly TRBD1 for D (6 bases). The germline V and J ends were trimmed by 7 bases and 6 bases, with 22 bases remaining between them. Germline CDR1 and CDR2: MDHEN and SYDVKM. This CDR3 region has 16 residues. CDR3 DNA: TGTGCCAGCACGGGCACGGCGCAGGGGCGCCGCAATGAGCAGTTCTTC. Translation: CASTGTAQGRRNEQFF.

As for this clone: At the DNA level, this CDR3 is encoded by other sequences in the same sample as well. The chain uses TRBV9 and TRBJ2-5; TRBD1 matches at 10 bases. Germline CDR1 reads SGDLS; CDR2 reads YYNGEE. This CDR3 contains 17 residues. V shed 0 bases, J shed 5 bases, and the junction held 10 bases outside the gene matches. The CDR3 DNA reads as TGTGCCAGCAGCGTAGGTAGGAGACAGGGGGCTCTGGAGACCCAGTACTTC. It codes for CASSVGRRQGALETQYF.

Here the CDR3 reads CASSLGEGEQYV. The DNA of the CDR3 is TGTGCCAGCAGCTTGGGGGAGGGCGAGCAGTACGTC. The chain has TRBV5-4 and TRBJ2-7, with 7 bases that match TRBD2. V gave up 0 bases and J gave up 6 bases; unmatched junction bases: 0. This CDR3 region has 12 residues. Germline V gene sequence: CDR1 SGHNT, CDR2 YYREEE (reference sequence).

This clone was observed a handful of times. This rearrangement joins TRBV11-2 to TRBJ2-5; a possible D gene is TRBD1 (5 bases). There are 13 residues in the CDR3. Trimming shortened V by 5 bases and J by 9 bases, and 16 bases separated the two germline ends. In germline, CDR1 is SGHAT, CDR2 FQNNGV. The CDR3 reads CASSPGHSGSQYF. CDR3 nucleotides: TGTGCCAGCAGCCCTGGACATAGTGGTTCCCAGTACTTC.

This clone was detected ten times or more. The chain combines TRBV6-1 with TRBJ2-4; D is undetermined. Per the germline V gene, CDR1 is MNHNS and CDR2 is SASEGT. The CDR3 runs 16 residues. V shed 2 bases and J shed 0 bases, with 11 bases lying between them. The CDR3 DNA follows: TGTGCCAGCAGTGAACCCCTAGGTTCAGCCAAAAACATTCAGTACTTC. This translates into CASSEPLGSAKNIQYF.

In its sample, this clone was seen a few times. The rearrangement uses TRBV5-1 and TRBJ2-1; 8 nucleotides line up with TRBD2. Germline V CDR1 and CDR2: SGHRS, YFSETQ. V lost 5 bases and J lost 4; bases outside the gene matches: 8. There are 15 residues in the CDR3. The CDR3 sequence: CASRAAAGDYNEQFF. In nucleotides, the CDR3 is TGCGCCAGCAGGGCAGCAGCGGGAGATTACAATGAGCAGTTCTTC.

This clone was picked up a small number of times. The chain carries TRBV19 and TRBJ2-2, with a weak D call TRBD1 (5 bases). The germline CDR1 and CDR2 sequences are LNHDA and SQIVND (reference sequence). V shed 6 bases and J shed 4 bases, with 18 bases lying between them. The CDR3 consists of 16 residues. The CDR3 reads CASRPPGHMFTGELFF. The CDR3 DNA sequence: TGTGCCAGTAGGCCCCCCGGACACATGTTCACCGGGGAGCTGTTTTTT.

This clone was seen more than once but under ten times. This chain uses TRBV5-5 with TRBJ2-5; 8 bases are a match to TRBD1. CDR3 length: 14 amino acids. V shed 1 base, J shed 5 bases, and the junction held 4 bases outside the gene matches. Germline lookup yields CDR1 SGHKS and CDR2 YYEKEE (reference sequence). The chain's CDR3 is CASSLQGAVETQYF. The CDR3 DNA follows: TGTGCCAGCAGCTTGCAGGGGGCCGTGGAGACCCAGTACTTC.

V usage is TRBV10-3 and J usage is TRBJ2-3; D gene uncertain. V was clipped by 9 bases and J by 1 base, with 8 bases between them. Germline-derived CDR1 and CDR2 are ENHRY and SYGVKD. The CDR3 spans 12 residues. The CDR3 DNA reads TGTGCCATTGCTGCGGGCACAGATACGCAGTATTTT. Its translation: CAIAAGTDTQYF.

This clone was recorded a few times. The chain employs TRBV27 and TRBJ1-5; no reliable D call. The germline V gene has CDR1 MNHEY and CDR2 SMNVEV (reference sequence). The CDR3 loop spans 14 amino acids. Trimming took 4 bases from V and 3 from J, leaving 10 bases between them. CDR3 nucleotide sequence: TGTGCCAGCAGTTCTTCCGCCCCCAATCAGCCCCAGCATTTT. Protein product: CASSSSAPNQPQHF.

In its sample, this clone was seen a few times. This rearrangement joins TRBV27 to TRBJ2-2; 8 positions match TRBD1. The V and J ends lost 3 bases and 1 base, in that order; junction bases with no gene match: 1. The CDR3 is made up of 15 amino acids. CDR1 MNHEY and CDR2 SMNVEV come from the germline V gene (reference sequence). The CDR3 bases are TGTGCCAGCAGTTTCGGGACAGGGAACACCGGGGAGCTGTTTTTT. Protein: CASSFGTGNTGELFF.